A single sample gave rise to the 9 T cell receptor beta chains below, sequenced in a study of shared clonotypes between healthy human individuals. CD45RO-negative, CCR7-selected cells formed the naive CD8 fraction, which excluded terminally differentiated effector memory CD45RA+ cells. Sequencing was performed with immunoSEQ multiplex PCR; in TCRdb, only in-frame clones are kept and a portion is missing. Among about 2.1 million clones listed, 80% to 95% were seen once. Specimen: naive CD8+ T cells from PBMCs. These receptors were collected from a man between 18 and 35 years old in good health. Some clones in this sample may be carry-over from other donors' samples.

This chain links TRBV5-4 with TRBJ2-2, with TRBD2 identical over 12 bases. The V and J ends lost 4 bases and 7 bases, in that order; junction bases with no gene match: 11. The CDR3 sequence is 17 residues long. Germline loops: CDR1 SGHNT, CDR2 YYREEE (reference sequence). The CDR3 protein is CASSASPTSGSVGELFF. The CDR3 nucleotides are TGTGCCAGCAGCGCCTCACCGACTAGCGGGAGTGTCGGGGAGCTGTTTTTT.

The chain employs TRBV19 and TRBJ2-5; 11 bases agree with TRBD2. V gave up 5 bases and J gave up 5 bases; unmatched junction bases: 16. The CDR3 consists of 18 residues. Germline CDR1 LNHDA, CDR2 SQIVND (reference sequence). The CDR3 reads CASSPVSGRGGVWETQYF. In nucleotides, the CDR3 is TGTGCCAGTAGTCCAGTTAGCGGGAGGGGGGGTGTCTGGGAGACCCAGTACTTC.

The chain has TRBV7-9 and TRBJ2-7; 7 nucleotides agree with TRBD1. The V segment lost 6 bases and the J segment 0 bases; nucleotides outside the gene matches: 8. The CDR3 consists of 15 residues. The germline CDR1 and CDR2 sequences are SEHNR and FQNEAQ (reference sequence). The CDR3 reads CASRKGGASSYEQYF. The CDR3 nucleotides are TGTGCCAGCAGGAAAGGGGGCGCCAGCTCCTACGAGCAGTACTTC.

The chain combines TRBV28 with TRBJ2-4; 9 nucleotides agree with TRBD1. Unmatched junction bases numbered 8, after V lost 4 bases and J lost 4 bases. Germline values: CDR1 MDHEN, CDR2 SYDVKM. The CDR3 covers 16 residues. DNA for the CDR3: TGTGCCAGCAGTTCTTTTGGGGACAGGGCGAAAAACATTCAGTACTTC. Its protein product is CASSSFGDRAKNIQYF.

The chain recombines TRBV27 with TRBJ1-5; 10 bases are a match to TRBD1. The trim removed 6 bases at V and 5 bases at J, leaving 7 bases unmatched. CDR1 is MNHEY and CDR2 is SMNVEV in the germline V gene (reference sequence). This CDR3 has 15 amino acids. Here the CDR3 DNA reads TGTGCCAGCAGAACCGGACAGGGGGGTTATCAGCCCCAGCATTTT. It translates to CASRTGQGGYQPQHF.

For this clone: One end of the junction does not line up with germline, which may come from a read error. The V gene is TRBV27, the J gene TRBJ2-3, with 11 bases fitting TRBD1. The CDR3 contains 17 residues. Germline V CDR1 and CDR2: MNHEY, SMNVEV (reference sequence). CDR3 sequence reads: CASSLWTGGPETGTQYF. Written as DNA, the CDR3 is TGTGCCAGCAGTTTATGGACAGGGGGCCCGGAGACAGGTACGCAGTATTTT.

The V and J genes are TRBV19 and TRBJ2-2; tentatively, D is TRBD1 or TRBD2 (5 bases each). The V gene lost 4 bases and the J gene lost 7 bases, with 19 bases spanning the gap. Germline V gene lookup returns CDR1 LNHDA and CDR2 SQIVND (reference sequence). This CDR3 spans 16 amino acids. CDR3 sequence reads: CASSRGFDSSNGELFF. Written as DNA, the CDR3 is TGTGCCAGTAGTAGGGGGTTTGATAGTTCGAACGGGGAGCTGTTTTTT.

V and J are TRBV28 and TRBJ1-2; tentative D call: TRBD1 (6 bases). The CDR3 is made up of 17 amino acids. Trimming took off 3 bases at V and 2 bases at J, with 19 bases between the two ends. Germline V gene lookup returns CDR1 MDHEN and CDR2 SYDVKM. DNA of the CDR3: TGTGCCAGCAGTTTTAATACAGGGTCATTGTCAAACTATGGCTACACCTTC. Amino acid sequence: CASSFNTGSLSNYGYTF.

V usage is TRBV29-1 and J usage is TRBJ2-1; 8 positions agree with TRBD2. The germline CDR1 and CDR2 sequences are SQVTM and ANQGSEA. The V segment lost 5 bases and the J segment 0 bases; nucleotides outside the gene matches: 6. The CDR3 consists of 15 residues. CDR3 in amino acids: CSVSLAGRSYNEQFF. The CDR3 DNA sequence: TGCAGCGTTTCTCTAGCGGGTCGCTCCTACAATGAGCAGTTCTTC.